This is a list of T cell receptor beta chains from one sample in a study of T cells in Graves' hyperthyroidism and ophthalmopathy. One entry per CDR3 protein results from TCRdb running MiXCR on the multiplex PCR reads. In the table there are around 420,000 distinct CDR3 sequences, around 16% of which are singletons. The sample consisted of blood. The receptors were gathered from a woman aged 18-29 years with Graves' hyperthyroidism. Each CDR3 is given with its conserved first and last residue. The D gene is left open where the match is weak. The size field is filled for only some rows; it gives once, few, many or a size class.

V gene,clone size,J gene,D gene,CDR3 protein,CDR3 DNA
TRBV11-3,many,TRBJ2-1,-,CASSLQGAEQFF,TGTGCCAGCAGCTTACAGGGAGCGGAGCAGTTCTTC
TRBV27,-,TRBJ1-6,-,CASSRAHNSPLHF,TGTGCCAGCAGCCGGGCCCATAATTCACCCCTCCACTTT
TRBV7-8,many,TRBJ2-5,TRBD1,CASSLDRGETQYF,TGTGCCAGCAGCTTAGACAGGGGGGAGACCCAGTACTTC
TRBV7-2,-,TRBJ2-1,TRBD2,CASSLLSGRANEQFF,TGTGCCAGCAGCCTCCTTAGCGGGAGGGCCAATGAGCAGTTCTTC
TRBV5-4,-,TRBJ2-3,-,CASSTGRGYTDTQYF,TGTGCCAGCAGCACGGGGCGGGGCTACACAGATACGCAGTATTTT
TRBV12-3/TRBV12-4,many,TRBJ1-1,-,CASSLALTVNTEAFF,TGTGCCAGCAGTTTAGCGTTGACGGTGAACACTGAAGCTTTCTTT
TRBV20-1,few,TRBJ2-7,TRBD2,CSVDHSGGLYEQYF,TGCAGTGTGGATCATAGCGGGGGCCTTTACGAGCAGTACTTC
TRBV7-2,-,TRBJ1-1,-,CASSSYLTGRNTEAFF,TGTGCCAGCAGCTCATACCTGACAGGAAGGAACACTGAAGCTTTCTTT
TRBV7-2,-,TRBJ1-4,-,CASSLEVQEEGYINEKLFF,TGTGCCAGCAGCTTAGAGGTGCAGGAAGAGGGGTATATAAATGAAAAACTGTTTTTT
TRBV6-1,many,TRBJ1-4,TRBD1,CASSHYQGAIREKLFF,TGTGCCAGCAGTCACTACCAGGGGGCTATTCGGGAAAAACTGTTTTTT
TRBV28,many,TRBJ2-7,TRBD1,CASSSPDRGLMYEQYF,TGTGCCAGCAGTTCCCCTGACAGGGGGTTGATGTACGAGCAGTACTTC
TRBV2,many,TRBJ2-7,-,CASAATMGYEQYF,TGTGCCAGCGCAGCGACAATGGGCTACGAGCAGTACTTC
TRBV6-1,many,TRBJ1-6,-,CASAVLRQASYNSPLHF,TGTGCCAGCGCGGTCCTTCGACAGGCCTCCTATAATTCACCCCTCCACTTT
TRBV11-2,many,TRBJ1-1,-,CASSFNGLEAFF,TGTGCCAGCAGCTTTAATGGACTTGAAGCTTTCTTT
TRBV5-1,few,TRBJ1-5,-,CASSLERPYSNQPQHF,TGCGCCAGCAGCTTGGAACGGCCCTATAGCAATCAGCCCCAGCATTTT
TRBV6-1,many,TRBJ1-3,-,CASITLSSGNTIYF,TGTGCCAGCATTACACTCAGCTCTGGAAACACCATATATTTT
TRBV5-1,many,TRBJ2-3,-,CASSLGQPVDTQYF,TGCGCCAGCAGCTTGGGCCAACCCGTAGACACGCAGTATTTT
TRBV11-2,few,TRBJ1-1,-,CASSADGEAFF,TGTGCCAGCAGCGCGGACGGTGAAGCTTTCTTT
TRBV19,few,TRBJ1-5,-,CASSPFTGSYNQPQHF,TGTGCCAGTAGCCCATTCACAGGGTCCTACAATCAGCCCCAGCATTTT
TRBV7-9,-,TRBJ2-1,TRBD2,CASTFRGGNEQFF,TGTGCCAGCACCTTTCGGGGGGGGAATGAGCAGTTCTTC
TRBV19,-,TRBJ1-5,-,CASSMTMGHSNQPQHF,TGTGCCAGTAGTATGACGATGGGTCATAGCAATCAGCCCCAGCATTTT
TRBV6-5,-,TRBJ2-2,TRBD1,CASSYSTGAGELFF,TGTGCCAGCAGTTACTCGACAGGGGCCGGGGAGCTGTTTTTT
TRBV20-1,few,TRBJ1-5,TRBD1,CSARATGVPPGNQPQHF,TGCAGTGCTAGGGCGACAGGGGTTCCTCCGGGCAATCAGCCCCAGCATTTT
TRBV7-9,-,TRBJ1-1,-,CASSLVRVFGTEAFF,TGTGCCAGCAGCTTAGTCAGGGTATTTGGCACTGAAGCTTTCTTT